The clone carrying this T cell receptor (beta chain) was counted a single time. Its antigen is currently unknown. Trimming removed 0 bases at V and 6 bases at J, with 20 bases between. Germline CDR1 reads LGHNA; CDR2 reads YSLEER. CDR3 size: 17 residues. The data were produced by immunoSEQ multiplex PCR, yet TCRdb's version contains in-frame clones alone and is incomplete. The sample includes approximately 81,000 clones, 93% seen only once; the top ten take roughly 0.74%. This specimen belongs to a study of cytomegalovirus exposure and HLA in healthy donors. Across the whole study: The 500 to 750 first-cohort repertoires and the roughly 130 validation repertoires shared the same platform, a later analysis reported.

Study-level points and caveats: Clusters of TCRs from the first cohort tended to co-occur in the 110 or so validation repertoires (as a later analysis found). About 150 TCR beta chains were listed as cytomegalovirus-associated. As confirmed in vitro, a few CMV-associated chains were specific for CMV antigens.

This sequence was found in a man aged 18 to 29 in good health and CMV-seronegative. The sample consisted of PBMCs. This rearrangement joins TRBV4-3 to TRBJ1-1; the D gene is possibly TRBD1 (6 bases). The CDR3 reads CASSQDPPWPGTSEAFF. As DNA, the CDR3 is TGCGCCAGCAGCCAAGATCCCCCCTGGCCGGGGACATCTGAAGCTTTCTTT.